These T cell receptor beta chains were read from a single sample in a study of control samples from healthy donors and cancer patients. Measured with immunoSEQ multiplex PCR; TCRdb has only the in-frame clones, and not every one. The sample lists approximately 140,000 clones, just under 95% seen once, with 11% in the top ten. Source material: blood. Receptor source: a young man in good health. The CDR3 runs from the conserved cysteine through the conserved F or W. Each record gives: D gene, clone size, V gene, J gene, CDR3 DNA, CDR3 protein. A D gene is named only where the DNA matches it firmly. Where a row states a size, it is once, few, many or the class of an expanded clone; other rows omit it.

>.|.|TRBV28|TRBJ1-4
TGTGCCAGCAGTTTTGGGGGCTCAACTAATGAAAAACTGTTTTTT
CASSFGGSTNEKLFF
>.|.|TRBV19|TRBJ1-5
TGTGCCAGTAGTATAGGTCGTGAAAGGGCCATTCAGAGAAAGCATTTT
CASSIGRERAIQRKHF
>.|.|TRBV18|TRBJ2-6
TGTGCCAGCTCACCACCGAACATTGCGGCGGGGGCCAACGTCCTGACTTTC
CASSPPNIAAGANVLTF
>TRBD2|.|TRBV6-4|TRBJ2-3
TGTGCCAGCAGTGACACCGGGACTATCGGCACAGATACGCAGTATTTT
CASSDTGTIGTDTQYF
>TRBD2|.|TRBV6-2/TRBV6-3|TRBJ2-1
TGTGCCAGCAGTTTTTATGGTGGGGCTAGCGGTATAAATGAGCAGTTCTTC
CASSFYGGASGINEQFF
>.|once|TRBV6-6|TRBJ1-2
TGTGCCAGCAGTTACGGCGGCACAGGGCTTTTGGGTGGCACCTTC
CASSYGGTGLLGGTF
>.|.|TRBV5-5|TRBJ1-4
TGTGCCAGCAGCTTGGAACCAGATGAAAAACTGTTTTTT
CASSLEPDEKLFF
>.|.|TRBV4-2|TRBJ1-2
TGTGCCAGCAGCCAAAGCACGGGGGCGGGAAACTATGGCTACACCTTC
CASSQSTGAGNYGYTF
>TRBD2|once|TRBV7-2|TRBJ2-3
TGTGCCAGCAGCCCTCGAAGACTAGCAGGGCGCACAGATACGCAGTATTTT
CASSPRRLAGRTDTQYF
>TRBD1|.|TRBV18|TRBJ2-7
TGTGCCAGCTCACCAGGGACAGGGGGTGGTGAGCAGTACTTC
CASSPGTGGGEQYF
>.|.|TRBV6-5|TRBJ1-2
TGTGCCAGCAGGGGGGGACTAGCGAACTATGGCTACACCTTC
CASRGGLANYGYTF
>TRBD1|.|TRBV11-3|TRBJ2-2
TGTGCCAGCGCGAACAAAGGACAGGGTAACACCGGGGAGCTGTTTTTT
CASANKGQGNTGELFF
>.|.|TRBV6-6|TRBJ1-1
TGTGCCAGCAGTCCCCCCCCCGGGAACACTGAAGCTTTCTTT
CASSPPPGNTEAFF
>TRBD2|once|TRBV3-1/TRBV3-2|TRBJ2-1
TGTGCCAGCAGCCAAGGGGCTAGCGGGACCTACAATGAGCAGTTCTTC
CASSQGASGTYNEQFF
>TRBD2|.|TRBV7-4|TRBJ2-3
TGTGCCAGCAGCTTTCCCCTCCAGGTGGGAGGGCCTACAGATACGCAGTATTTT
CASSFPLQVGGPTDTQYF
>TRBD1|.|TRBV29-1|TRBJ1-2
TGCAGCGTTGTAAAGGGGGCGCAGTATGGCTACACCTTC
CSVVKGAQYGYTF
>.|.|TRBV6-1|TRBJ1-6
TGTGCCAGCAGTGAGAGGACAGAGGATTCACCCCTCCACTTT
CASSERTEDSPLHF
>.|.|TRBV2|TRBJ2-1
TGTGCCAGCAACGGCCCCGGCAAGAACTCCTACAATGAGCAGTTCTTC
CASNGPGKNSYNEQFF
>TRBD2|.|TRBV3-1/TRBV3-2|TRBJ2-3
TGTGCCAGCAGCCAAAAACTAGCGGACCGCACAGATACGCAGTATTTT
CASSQKLADRTDTQYF
>.|.|TRBV18|TRBJ2-3
TGTGCCAGCTCACCCACAGATACGCAGTATTTT
CASSPTDTQYF
>.|.|TRBV2|TRBJ1-2
TGTGCCAGCAAACAGGGTCGAAAGGACTATGGCTACACCTTC
CASKQGRKDYGYTF
>TRBD2|.|TRBV7-8|TRBJ2-5
TGTGCCAGCAGCCAATTAGCGGGCACAGAGACCCAGTACTTC
CASSQLAGTETQYF
>.|.|TRBV6-1|TRBJ2-7
TGTGCCAGCAGTGAAGACGGGGCCGGACTACTCTCCGAGCAGTACTTC
CASSEDGAGLLSEQYF
>TRBD1|.|TRBV7-9|TRBJ2-2
TGTGCCAGCAGCGGGACAGGGGCGAACACCGGGGAGCTGTTTTTT
CASSGTGANTGELFF
>TRBD2|once|TRBV11-2|TRBJ2-2
TGTGCCAGCAGCTTGCATCTAACGGGACTAGTTGGGGAGCTGTTTTTT
CASSLHLTGLVGELFF
>TRBD1|.|TRBV10-3|TRBJ1-2
TGTGCCATCAGTGAGTCGGGGACAGCCTATGGCTACACCTTC
CAISESGTAYGYTF
>.|.|TRBV19|TRBJ1-5
TGTGCCAGTACGGGGTCCCGTTGGCAGCCCCAGCATTTT
CASTGSRWQPQHF
>.|.|TRBV6-5|TRBJ1-6
TGTGCCAGCAGTTACGGGTGGCAGAGTAATTCACCCCTCCACTTT
CASSYGWQSNSPLHF
>TRBD1|.|TRBV6-5|TRBJ1-3
TGTGCCAGCAGGCTCGGGACAGACTCTGGAAACACCATATATTTT
CASRLGTDSGNTIYF
>.|.|TRBV7-3|TRBJ2-2
TGTGCCAGCAGCTTAAAAGAAGGGAACACCGGGGAGCTGTTTTTT
CASSLKEGNTGELFF
>.|.|TRBV2|TRBJ1-1
TGTGCCAGCACCAAGACAGAGTGGAGCACTGAAGCTTTCTTT
CASTKTEWSTEAFF
>TRBD1|.|TRBV6-6|TRBJ1-1
TGTGCCAGCAGACTTCCGGGACAGGTATCTCCTGAAGCTTTCTTT
CASRLPGQVSPEAFF